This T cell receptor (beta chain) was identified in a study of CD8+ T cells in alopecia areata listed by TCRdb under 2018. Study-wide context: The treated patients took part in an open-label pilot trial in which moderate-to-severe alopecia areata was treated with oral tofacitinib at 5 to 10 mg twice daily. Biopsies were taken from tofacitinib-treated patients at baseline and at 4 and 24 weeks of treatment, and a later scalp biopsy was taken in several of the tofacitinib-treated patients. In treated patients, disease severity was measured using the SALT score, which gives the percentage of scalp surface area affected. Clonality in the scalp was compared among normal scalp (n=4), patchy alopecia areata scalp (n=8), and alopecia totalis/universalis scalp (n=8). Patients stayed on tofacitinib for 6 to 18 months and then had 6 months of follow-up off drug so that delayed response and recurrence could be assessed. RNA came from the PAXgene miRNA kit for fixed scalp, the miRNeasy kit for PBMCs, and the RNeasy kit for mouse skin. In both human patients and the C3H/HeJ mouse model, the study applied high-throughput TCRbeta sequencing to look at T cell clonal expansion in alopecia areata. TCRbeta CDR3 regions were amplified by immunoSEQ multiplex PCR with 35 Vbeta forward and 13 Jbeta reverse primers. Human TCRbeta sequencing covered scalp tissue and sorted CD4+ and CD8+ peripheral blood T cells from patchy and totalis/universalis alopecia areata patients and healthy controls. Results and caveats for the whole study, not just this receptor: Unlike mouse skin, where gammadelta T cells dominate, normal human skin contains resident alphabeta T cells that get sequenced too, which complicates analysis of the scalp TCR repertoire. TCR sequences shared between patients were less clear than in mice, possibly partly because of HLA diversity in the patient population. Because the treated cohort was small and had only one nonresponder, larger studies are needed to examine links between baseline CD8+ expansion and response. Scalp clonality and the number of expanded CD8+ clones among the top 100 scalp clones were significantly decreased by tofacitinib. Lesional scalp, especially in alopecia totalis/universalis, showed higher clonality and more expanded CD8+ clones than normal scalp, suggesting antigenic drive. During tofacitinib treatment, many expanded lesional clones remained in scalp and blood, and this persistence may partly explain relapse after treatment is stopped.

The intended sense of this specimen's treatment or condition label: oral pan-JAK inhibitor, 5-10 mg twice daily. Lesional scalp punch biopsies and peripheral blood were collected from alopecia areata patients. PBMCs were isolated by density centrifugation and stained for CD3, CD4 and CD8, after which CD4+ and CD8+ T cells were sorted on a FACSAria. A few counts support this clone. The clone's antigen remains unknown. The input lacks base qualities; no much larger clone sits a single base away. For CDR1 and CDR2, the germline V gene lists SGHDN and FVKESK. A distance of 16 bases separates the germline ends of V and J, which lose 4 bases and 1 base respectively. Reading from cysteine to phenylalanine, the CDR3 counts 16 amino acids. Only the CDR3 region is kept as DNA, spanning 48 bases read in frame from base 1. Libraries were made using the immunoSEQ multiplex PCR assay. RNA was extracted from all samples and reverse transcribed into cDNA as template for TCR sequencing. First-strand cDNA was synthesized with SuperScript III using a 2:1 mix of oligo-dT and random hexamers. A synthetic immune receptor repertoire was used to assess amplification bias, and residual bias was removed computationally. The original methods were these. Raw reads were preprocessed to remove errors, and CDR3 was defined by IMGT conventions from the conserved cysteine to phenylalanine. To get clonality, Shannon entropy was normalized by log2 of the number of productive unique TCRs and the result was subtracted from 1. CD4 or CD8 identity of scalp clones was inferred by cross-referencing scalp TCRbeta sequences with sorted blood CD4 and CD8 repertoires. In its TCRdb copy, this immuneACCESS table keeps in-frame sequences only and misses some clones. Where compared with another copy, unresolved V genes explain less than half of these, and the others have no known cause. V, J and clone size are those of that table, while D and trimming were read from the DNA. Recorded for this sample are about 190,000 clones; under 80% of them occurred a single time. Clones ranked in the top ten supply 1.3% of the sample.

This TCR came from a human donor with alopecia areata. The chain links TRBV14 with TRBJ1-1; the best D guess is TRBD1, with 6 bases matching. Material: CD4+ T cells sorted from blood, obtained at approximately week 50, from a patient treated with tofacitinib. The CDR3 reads CASSLSTGRANTEAFF. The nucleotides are TGTGCCAGCAGCCTTAGTACAGGGCGAGCGAACACTGAAGCTTTCTTT.